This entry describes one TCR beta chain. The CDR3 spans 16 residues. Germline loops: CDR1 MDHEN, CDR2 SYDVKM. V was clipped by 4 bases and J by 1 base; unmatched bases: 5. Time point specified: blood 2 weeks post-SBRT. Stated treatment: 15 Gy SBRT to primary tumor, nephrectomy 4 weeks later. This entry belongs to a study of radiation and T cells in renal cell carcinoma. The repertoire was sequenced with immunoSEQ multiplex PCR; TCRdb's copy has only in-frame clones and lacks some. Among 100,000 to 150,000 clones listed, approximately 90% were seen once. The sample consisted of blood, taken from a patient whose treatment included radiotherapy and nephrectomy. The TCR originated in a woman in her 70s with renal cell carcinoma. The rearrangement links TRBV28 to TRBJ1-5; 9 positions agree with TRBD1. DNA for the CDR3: TGTGCCAGCAGTTCCGGACAGGGGAGAAGCAATCAGCCCCAGCATTTT. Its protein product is CASSSGQGRSNQPQHF.